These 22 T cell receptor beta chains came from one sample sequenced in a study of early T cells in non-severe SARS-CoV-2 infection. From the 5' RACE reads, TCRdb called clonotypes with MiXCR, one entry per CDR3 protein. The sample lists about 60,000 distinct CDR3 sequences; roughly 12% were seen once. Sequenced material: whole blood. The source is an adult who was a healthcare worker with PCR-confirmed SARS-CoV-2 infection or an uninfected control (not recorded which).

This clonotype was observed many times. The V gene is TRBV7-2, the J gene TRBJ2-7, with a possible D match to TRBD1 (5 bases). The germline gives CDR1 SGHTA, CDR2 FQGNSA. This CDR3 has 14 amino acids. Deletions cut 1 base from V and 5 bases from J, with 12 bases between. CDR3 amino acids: CASSLEGSRNEQYF. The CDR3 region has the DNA TGTGCCAGCAGCTTAGAGGGGTCTCGGAACGAGCAGTACTTC.

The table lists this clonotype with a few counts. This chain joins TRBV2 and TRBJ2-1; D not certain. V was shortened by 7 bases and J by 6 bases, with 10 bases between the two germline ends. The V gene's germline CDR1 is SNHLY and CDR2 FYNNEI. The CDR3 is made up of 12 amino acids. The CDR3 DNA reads TGTGCCAGCAAGGCCTCGGGCAATGAGCAGTTCTTC. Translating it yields CASKASGNEQFF.

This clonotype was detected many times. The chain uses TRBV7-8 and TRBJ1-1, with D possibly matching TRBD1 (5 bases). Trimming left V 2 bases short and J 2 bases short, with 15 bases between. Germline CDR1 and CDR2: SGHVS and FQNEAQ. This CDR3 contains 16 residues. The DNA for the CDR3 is TGTGCCAGCAGCTTAACGCAGGGCCGATTAAACACTGAAGCTTTCTTT. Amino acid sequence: CASSLTQGRLNTEAFF.

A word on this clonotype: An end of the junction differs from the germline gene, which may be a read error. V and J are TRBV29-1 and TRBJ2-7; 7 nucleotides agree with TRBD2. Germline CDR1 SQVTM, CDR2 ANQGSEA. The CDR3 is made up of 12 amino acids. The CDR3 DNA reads TGCAGCGTTGAATCGGGGACTACGAGCCAGAACTTC. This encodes CSVESGTTSQNF.

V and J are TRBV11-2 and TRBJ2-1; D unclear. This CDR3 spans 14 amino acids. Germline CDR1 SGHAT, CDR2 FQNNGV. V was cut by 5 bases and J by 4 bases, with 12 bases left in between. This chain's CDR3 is CASSREADYNEQFF. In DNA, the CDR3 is TGTGCCAGCAGCCGCGAAGCAGATTACAATGAGCAGTTCTTC.

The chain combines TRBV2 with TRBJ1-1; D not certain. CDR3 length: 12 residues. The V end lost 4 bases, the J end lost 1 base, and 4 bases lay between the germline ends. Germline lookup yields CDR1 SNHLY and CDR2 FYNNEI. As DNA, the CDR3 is TGTGCCAGCAGTGCAGCGAACACTGAAGCTTTCTTT. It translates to CASSAANTEAFF.

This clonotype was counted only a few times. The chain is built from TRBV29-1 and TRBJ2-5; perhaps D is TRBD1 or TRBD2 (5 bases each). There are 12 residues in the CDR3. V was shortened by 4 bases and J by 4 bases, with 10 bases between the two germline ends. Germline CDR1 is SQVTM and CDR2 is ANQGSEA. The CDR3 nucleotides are TGCAGCGTTGTCAGAGGGACAGAGACCCAGTACTTC. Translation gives CSVVRGTETQYF.

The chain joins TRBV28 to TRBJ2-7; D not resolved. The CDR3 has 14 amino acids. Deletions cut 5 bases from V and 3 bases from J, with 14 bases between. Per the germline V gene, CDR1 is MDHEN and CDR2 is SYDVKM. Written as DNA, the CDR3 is TGTGCCAGCAGTCCTAGTCAGCCTCACTACGAGCAGTACTTC. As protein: CASSPSQPHYEQYF. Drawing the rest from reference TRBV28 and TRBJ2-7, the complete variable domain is DVKVTQSSRYLVKRTGEKVFLECVQDMDHENMFWYRQDPGLGLRLIYFSYDVKMKEKGDIPEGYSVSREKKERFSLILESASTNQTSMYLCASSPSQPHYEQYFGPGTRLTVT.

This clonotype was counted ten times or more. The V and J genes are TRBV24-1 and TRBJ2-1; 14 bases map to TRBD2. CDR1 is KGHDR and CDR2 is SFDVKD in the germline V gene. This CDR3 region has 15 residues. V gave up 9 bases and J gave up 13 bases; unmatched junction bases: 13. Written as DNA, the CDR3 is TGTGCCACCGAGGGACTAGCGGGAGATGGGGGTATACAGTTCTTC. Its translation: CATEGLAGDGGIQFF.

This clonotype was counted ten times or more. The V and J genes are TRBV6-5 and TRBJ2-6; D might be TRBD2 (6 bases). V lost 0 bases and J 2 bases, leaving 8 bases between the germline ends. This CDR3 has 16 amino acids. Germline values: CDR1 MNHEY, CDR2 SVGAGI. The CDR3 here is CASSYSEGAGANVLTF. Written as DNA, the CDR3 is TGTGCCAGCAGTTACTCGGAGGGAGCTGGGGCCAACGTCCTGACTTTC.

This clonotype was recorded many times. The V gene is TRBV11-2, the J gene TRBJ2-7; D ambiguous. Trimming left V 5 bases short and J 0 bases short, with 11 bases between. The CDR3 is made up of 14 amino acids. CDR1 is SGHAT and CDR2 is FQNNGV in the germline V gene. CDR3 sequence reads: CASSLWDSSYEQYF. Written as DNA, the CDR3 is TGTGCCAGCAGCCTCTGGGATAGCTCCTACGAGCAGTACTTC.

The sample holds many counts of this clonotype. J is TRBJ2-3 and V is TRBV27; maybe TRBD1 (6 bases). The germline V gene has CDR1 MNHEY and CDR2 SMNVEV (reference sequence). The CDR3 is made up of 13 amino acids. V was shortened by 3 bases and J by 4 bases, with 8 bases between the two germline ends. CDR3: CASSFQGPDTQYF. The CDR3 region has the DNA TGTGCCAGCAGTTTCCAGGGGCCAGATACGCAGTATTTT.

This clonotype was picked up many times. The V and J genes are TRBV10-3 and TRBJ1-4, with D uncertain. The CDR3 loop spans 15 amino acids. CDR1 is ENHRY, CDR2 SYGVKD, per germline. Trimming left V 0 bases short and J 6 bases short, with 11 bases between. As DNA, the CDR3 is TGTGCCATCAGTGAGTCAGGCGGCCCATATGAAAAACTGTTTTTT. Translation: CAISESGGPYEKLFF.

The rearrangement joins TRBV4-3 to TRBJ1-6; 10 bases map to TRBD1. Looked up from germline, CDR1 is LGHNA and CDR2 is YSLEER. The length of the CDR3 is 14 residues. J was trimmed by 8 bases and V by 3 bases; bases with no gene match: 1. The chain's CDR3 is CASSQGTGDSPLHF. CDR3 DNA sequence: TGCGCCAGCAGCCAGGGGACAGGGGATTCACCCCTCCACTTT.

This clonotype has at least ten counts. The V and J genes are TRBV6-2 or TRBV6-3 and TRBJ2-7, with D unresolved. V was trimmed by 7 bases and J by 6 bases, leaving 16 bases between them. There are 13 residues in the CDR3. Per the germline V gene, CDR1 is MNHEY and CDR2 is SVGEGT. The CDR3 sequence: CASKSSGIGEQYF. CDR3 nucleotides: TGTGCCAGCAAGTCATCCGGTATAGGCGAGCAGTACTTC.

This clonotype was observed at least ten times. The CDR3 sequence: CASSDFNEQFF. For the CDR3, the DNA is TGTGCCAGCAGTGACTTCAATGAGCAGTTCTTC. This chain joins TRBV2 and TRBJ2-1; D remains unclear. Deletions cut 3 bases from V and 6 bases from J, with 3 bases between. Germline CDR1 SNHLY, CDR2 FYNNEI. CDR3 length: 11 amino acids.

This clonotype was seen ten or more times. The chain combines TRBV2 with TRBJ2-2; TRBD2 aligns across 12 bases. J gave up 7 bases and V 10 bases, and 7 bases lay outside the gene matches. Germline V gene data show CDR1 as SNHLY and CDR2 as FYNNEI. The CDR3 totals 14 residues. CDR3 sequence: CAIATSGSYGELFF. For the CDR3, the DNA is TGTGCCATCGCGACTAGCGGGAGTTACGGGGAGCTGTTTTTT.

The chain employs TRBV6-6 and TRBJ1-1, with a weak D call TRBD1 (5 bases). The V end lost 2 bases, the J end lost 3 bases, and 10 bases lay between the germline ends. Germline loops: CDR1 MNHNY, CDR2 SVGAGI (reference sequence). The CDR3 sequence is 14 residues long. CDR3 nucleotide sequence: TGTGCCAGCAGTTACCTTCAGGGCCACACTGAAGCTTTCTTT. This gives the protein CASSYLQGHTEAFF.

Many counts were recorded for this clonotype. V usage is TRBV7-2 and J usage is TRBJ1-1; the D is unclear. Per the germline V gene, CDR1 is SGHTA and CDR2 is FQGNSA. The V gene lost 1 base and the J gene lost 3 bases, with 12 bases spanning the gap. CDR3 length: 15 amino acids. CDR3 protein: CASSLVHVGYTEAFF. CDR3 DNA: TGTGCCAGCAGCTTAGTGCACGTCGGATACACTGAAGCTTTCTTT.

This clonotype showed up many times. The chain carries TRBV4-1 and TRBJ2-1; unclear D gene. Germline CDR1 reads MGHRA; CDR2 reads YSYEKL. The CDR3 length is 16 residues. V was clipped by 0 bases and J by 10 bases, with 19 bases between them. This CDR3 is CASSQDLTSRWVEQFF. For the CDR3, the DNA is TGCGCCAGCAGCCAAGATTTGACTTCAAGATGGGTAGAGCAGTTCTTC.

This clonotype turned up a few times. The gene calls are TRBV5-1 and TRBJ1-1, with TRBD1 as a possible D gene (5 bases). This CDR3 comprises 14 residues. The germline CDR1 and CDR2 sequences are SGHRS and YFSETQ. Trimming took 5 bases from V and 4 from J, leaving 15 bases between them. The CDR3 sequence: CASSSLRETTEAFF. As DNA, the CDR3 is TGCGCCAGCAGTTCCCTCAGGGAAACCACTGAAGCTTTCTTT.

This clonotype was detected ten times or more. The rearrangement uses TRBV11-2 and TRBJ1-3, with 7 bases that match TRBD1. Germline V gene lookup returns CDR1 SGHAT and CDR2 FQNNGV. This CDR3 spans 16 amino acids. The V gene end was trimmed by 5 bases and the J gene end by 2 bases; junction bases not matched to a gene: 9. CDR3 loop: CASSRMRGLTGNTIYF. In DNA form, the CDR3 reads TGTGCCAGCAGCAGGATGAGGGGGCTAACTGGAAACACCATATATTTT. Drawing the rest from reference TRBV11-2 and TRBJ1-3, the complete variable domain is EAGVAQSPRYKIIEKRQSVAFWCNPISGHATLYWYQQILGQGPKLLIQFQNNGVVDDSQLPKDRFSAERLKGVDSTLKIQPAKLEDSAVYLCASSRMRGLTGNTIYFGEGSWLTVV.